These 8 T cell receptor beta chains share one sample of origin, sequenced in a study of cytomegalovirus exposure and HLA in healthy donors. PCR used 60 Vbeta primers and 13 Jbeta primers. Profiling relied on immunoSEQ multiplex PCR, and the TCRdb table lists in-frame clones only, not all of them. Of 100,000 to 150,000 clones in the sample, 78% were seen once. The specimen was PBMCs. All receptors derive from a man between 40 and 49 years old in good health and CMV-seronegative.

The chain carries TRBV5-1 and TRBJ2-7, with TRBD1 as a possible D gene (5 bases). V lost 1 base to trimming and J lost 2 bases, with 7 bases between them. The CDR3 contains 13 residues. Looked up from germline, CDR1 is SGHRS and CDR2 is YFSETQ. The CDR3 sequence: CASSLPGPYEQYF. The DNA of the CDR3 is TGCGCCAGCAGCTTGCCAGGGCCCTACGAGCAGTACTTC. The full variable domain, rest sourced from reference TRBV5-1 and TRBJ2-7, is KAGVTQTPRYLIKTRGQQVTLSCSPISGHRSVSWYQQTPGQGLQFLFEYFSETQRNKGNFPGRFSGRQFSNSRSEMNVSTLELGDSALYLCASSLPGPYEQYFGPGTRLTVT.

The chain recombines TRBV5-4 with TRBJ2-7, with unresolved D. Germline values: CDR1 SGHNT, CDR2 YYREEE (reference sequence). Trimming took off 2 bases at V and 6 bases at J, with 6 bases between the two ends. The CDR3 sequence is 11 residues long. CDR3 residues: CASSLFSEQYF. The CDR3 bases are TGTGCCAGCAGCTTATTCTCCGAGCAGTACTTC.

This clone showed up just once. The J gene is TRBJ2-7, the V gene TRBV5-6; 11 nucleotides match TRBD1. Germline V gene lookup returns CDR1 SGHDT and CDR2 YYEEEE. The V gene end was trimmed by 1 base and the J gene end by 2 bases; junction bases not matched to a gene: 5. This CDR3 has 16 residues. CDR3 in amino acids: CASSLPGTGGPYEQYF. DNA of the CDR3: TGTGCCAGCAGCTTGCCCGGGACAGGGGGTCCCTACGAGCAGTACTTC.

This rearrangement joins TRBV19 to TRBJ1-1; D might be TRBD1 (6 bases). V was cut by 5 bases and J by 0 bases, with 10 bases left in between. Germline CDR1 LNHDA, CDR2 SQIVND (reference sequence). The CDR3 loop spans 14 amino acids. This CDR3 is CASSLQGLNTEAFF. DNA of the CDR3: TGTGCCAGTAGTCTACAGGGACTGAACACTGAAGCTTTCTTT. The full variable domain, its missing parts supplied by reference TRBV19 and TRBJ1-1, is DGGITQSPKYLFRKEGQNVTLSCEQNLNHDAMYWYRQDPGQGLRLIYYSQIVNDFQKGDIAEGYSVSREKKESFPLTVTSAQKNPTAFYLCASSLQGLNTEAFFGQGTRLTVV.

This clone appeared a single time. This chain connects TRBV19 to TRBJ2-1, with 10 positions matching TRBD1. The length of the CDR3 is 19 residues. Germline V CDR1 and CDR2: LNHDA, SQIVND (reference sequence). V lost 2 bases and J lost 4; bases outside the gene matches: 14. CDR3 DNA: TGTGCCAGTAGTATACCACGGCCGGCGGACAGGGGGGTGTACAATGAGCAGTTCTTC. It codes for CASSIPRPADRGVYNEQFF.

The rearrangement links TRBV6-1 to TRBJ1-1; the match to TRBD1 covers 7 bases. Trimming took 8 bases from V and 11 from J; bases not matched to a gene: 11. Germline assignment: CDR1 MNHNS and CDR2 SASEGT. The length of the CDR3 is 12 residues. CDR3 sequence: CASGRGVVYAFF. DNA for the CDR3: TGTGCCAGCGGCAGGGGGGTGGTGTATGCTTTCTTT.

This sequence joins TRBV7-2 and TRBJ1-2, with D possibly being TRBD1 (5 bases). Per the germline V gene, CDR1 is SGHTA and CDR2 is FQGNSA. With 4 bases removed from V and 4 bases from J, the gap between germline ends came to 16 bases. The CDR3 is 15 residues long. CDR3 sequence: CASSSLGGALYGYTF. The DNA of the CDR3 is TGTGCCAGCAGCTCGTTGGGAGGGGCCCTCTATGGCTACACCTTC.

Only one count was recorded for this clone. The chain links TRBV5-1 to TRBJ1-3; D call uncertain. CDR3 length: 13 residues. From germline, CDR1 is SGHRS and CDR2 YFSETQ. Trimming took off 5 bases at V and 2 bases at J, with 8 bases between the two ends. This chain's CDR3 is CASSTGAGNTIYF. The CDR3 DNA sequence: TGCGCCAGCAGTACCGGGGCTGGAAACACCATATATTTT.